This T cell receptor (beta chain) stems from a study of T cell repertoires in cytomegalovirus infection. Across the whole study: The public TCR beta signatures pointed to both CMV infection and matching HLA type. General study points: Totalled public TCR beta family frequency picked out people who carried CMV plus the relevant HLA. The response measured ex vivo was dominated by TCR beta clonotypes (HLA-C-restricted and CMV-specific).

From germline, CDR1 is SEHNR and CDR2 FQNEAQ (reference sequence). CDR3 length equals 16 residues. V lost 4 bases to trimming and J lost 2 bases, with 18 bases between them. TCRdb reprocessed the reads with MiXCR, giving one entry per CDR3 protein. Of 50,000 or so distinct CDR3 sequences detected, roughly 20% appear once; the ten largest clones hold less than 20%. This clonotype occurred a few times. Its matching antigen is unknown. The rearrangement joins TRBV7-9 to TRBJ2-7; a possible D gene is TRBD2 (7 bases). The origin of this receptor is a human donor in good health (CMV status not recorded). Some clones in this sample may be carry-over from other donors' samples. Source material: PBMCs, sequenced either directly or after in vitro stimulation (not recorded which). The CDR3 spells CASSWRDGGAPYEQYF. CDR3 nucleotides: TGTGCCAGCAGCTGGCGAGATGGGGGGGCCCCCTACGAGCAGTACTTC.